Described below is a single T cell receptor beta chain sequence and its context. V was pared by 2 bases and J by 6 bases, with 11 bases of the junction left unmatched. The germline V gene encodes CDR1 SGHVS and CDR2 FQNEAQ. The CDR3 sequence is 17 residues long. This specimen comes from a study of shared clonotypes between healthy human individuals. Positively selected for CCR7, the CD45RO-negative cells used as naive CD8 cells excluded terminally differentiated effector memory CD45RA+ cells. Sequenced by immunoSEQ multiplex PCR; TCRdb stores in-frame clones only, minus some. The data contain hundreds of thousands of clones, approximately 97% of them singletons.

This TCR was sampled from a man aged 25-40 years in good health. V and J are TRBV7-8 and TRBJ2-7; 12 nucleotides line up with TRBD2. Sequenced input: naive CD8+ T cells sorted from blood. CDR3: CASSLPSGREVSPEQYF. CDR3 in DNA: TGTGCCAGCAGCTTACCTAGCGGGAGGGAGGTGTCCCCCGAGCAGTACTTC.